This TCR beta chain was captured in a study of read filtering for tumor transcriptome and immune sequencing. Germline trimming cut 3 bases from V and 6 bases from J; bases unmatched to any gene: 4. CDR1 and CDR2 (germline): DFQATT, SNEGSKA (reference sequence). CDR3 size: 14 residues. Molecular barcoded adaptors covering alpha/delta and beta/gamma chains were used on roughly 400 ng RNA. TCRdb called the reads again in MiXCR, with one record for every CDR3 protein. The table has 65,000 or so distinct CDR3 sequences, approximately 18% seen once. This clonotype was picked up many times. The sequenced sample was a population of CD138-negative cells sorted from bone marrow. This clonotype originated in a donor at least 40 years old with multiple myeloma. The V call is TRBV20-1, the J call TRBJ2-3, with TRBD2 identical over 12 bases. The CDR3: CSASRLAGEDTQYF. The CDR3 DNA follows: TGCAGTGCTAGTCGACTAGCGGGGGAGGATACGCAGTATTTT.